The source of this TCR beta chain is a study of blood T cells in healthy people across ages. Regarding this clonotype: At one boundary the junction diverges from the germline segment, which might be a read error.

A second PCR of about 7 to 12 cycles used a sample-barcoded 5' primer and a J-beta primer mix. TCRdb recomputed calls from the 5' RACE reads with MiXCR, one row per CDR3 protein. The sample consists of about 1 million distinct CDR3 sequences, 45% of them appearing once. Sequencing used blood. The source of this sequence is a woman aged 60-70 years in good health.

In DNA, the CDR3 is TGTGCCAGCAGATCCTCTGAGGGGCTCCGGGGCACAGATGCGCAGTATTTT. Protein sequence: CASRSSEGLRGTDAQYF. The chain carries TRBV6-5 and TRBJ2-3; tentatively, D is TRBD1 or TRBD2 (5 bases each). The CDR3 is 17 residues long. CDR1 MNHEY and CDR2 SVGAGI come from the germline V gene.